These 5 T cell receptor beta chains came from one sample sequenced in a study of T cells after yellow fever vaccination. TCRdb re-derived calls from the 5' RACE reads in MiXCR, one entry per CDR3 protein. Among around 73,000 distinct CDR3 sequences listed, roughly 7.7% were seen once. This sample comprised CD8+ T cells sorted from PBMCs, obtained on the day of the yellow fever booster vaccination. The receptors derive from a man aged 25 to 40 who received the YFV17D yellow fever vaccine.

This clonotype was seen a few times. This chain uses TRBV21-1 with TRBJ2-3; the table names TRBD2, a call not compared with the DNA. TRBV21-1 is a known pseudogene. This CDR3 contains 18 residues. The CDR3: CASSRGTSGTRGTDTQYF. In DNA form, the CDR3 reads TGTGCCAGCAGCAGAGGGACTAGCGGGACGCGGGGCACAGATACGCAGTATTTT.

V is TRBV19 and J is TRBJ1-1; 8 bases fit TRBD1. Trimming removed 8 bases from V and 5 bases from J; junction bases left unmatched: 1. Germline V lookup: CDR1 LNHDA, CDR2 SQIVND (reference sequence). This CDR3 is 11 amino acids long. The CDR3 protein is CASHRGTEAFF. The CDR3 nucleotides read TGTGCCAGTCACAGGGGGACTGAAGCTTTCTTT.

This clonotype has just a few counts. The chain combines TRBV7-9 with TRBJ2-7, with D maybe TRBD1 (5 bases). Germline V gene lookup returns CDR1 SEHNR and CDR2 FQNEAQ (reference sequence). The CDR3 totals 13 residues. V lost 5 bases and J lost 0, with 8 bases in between. CDR3 sequence: CASSHDSSYEQYF. In nucleotides, the CDR3 is TGTGCCAGCAGCCACGACAGCTCCTACGAGCAGTACTTC.

The CDR3 coding sequence is TGTGCCAGCAGACAACTAGCGGGAGGTAGCACAGATACGCAGTATTTT. Translation: CASRQLAGGSTDTQYF. This rearrangement joins TRBV13 to TRBJ2-3; 12 nucleotides line up with TRBD2. Germline V CDR1 and CDR2: PRHDT, FYEKMQ (reference sequence). CDR3 size: 16 residues. V shed 6 bases and J 0 bases; nucleotides not matched to a gene: 4.

CDR3 residues: CASKDSPDQPQHF. As DNA, the CDR3 is TGTGCCAGCAAGGACAGCCCTGATCAGCCCCAGCATTTT. The chain couples TRBV27 to TRBJ1-5; TRBD1 might be the D (6 bases). This CDR3 region has 13 residues. Germline V CDR1 and CDR2: MNHEY, SMNVEV (reference sequence). V lost 7 bases to trimming and J lost 5 bases, with 12 bases between them.